Each of the 31 T cell receptor beta chains below was sequenced from the same sample in a study of radiotherapy plus CTLA-4 blockade in lung cancer. Sequencing used immunoSEQ multiplex PCR; TCRdb keeps in-frame clones, though not all of them. The table lists some 64,000 clones, about 80% of them singletons. Specimen: peripheral blood, collected from a patient treated with radiotherapy plus ipilimumab. The receptors were gathered from a human donor with non-small cell lung cancer who had a complete response to radiotherapy plus ipilimumab.

This rearrangement joins TRBV29-1 to TRBJ2-7; D not certain. V was clipped by 4 bases and J by 2 bases, with 12 bases between them. This CDR3 has 13 amino acids. The germline V gene has CDR1 SQVTM and CDR2 ANQGSEA. The CDR3 coding sequence is TGCAGCGTTGGAGGTCAGTACCCCTACGAGCAGTACTTC. Encoded protein: CSVGGQYPYEQYF.

This clone appeared a single time. The chain uses TRBV30 and TRBJ2-7; TRBD2 aligns across 9 bases. Trimming removed 0 bases from V and 4 bases from J; junction bases left unmatched: 7. This CDR3 region has 15 residues. Germline V CDR1 and CDR2: GTSNPN, SVGIG (reference sequence). DNA of the CDR3: TGTGCCTGGAGTGTATGGGGGACTAGCTGGTACGAGCAGTACTTC. It specifies CAWSVWGTSWYEQYF.

The chain recombines TRBV5-1 with TRBJ1-1, with D uncertain. This CDR3 is 13 amino acids long. Germline V lookup: CDR1 SGHRS, CDR2 YFSETQ. Between the trimmed V and J ends, which lost 2 bases and 3 bases, there was a span of 8 bases. The CDR3 bases are TGCGCCAGCAGCTTCACCGGATACACTGAAGCTTTCTTT. Amino acids: CASSFTGYTEAFF.

This chain joins TRBV10-3 and TRBJ2-7; TRBD2 might be the D (6 bases). V shed 3 bases and J shed 0 bases, with 18 bases lying between them. The CDR3 has 17 residues. The germline gives CDR1 ENHRY, CDR2 SYGVKD. Written as DNA, the CDR3 is TGTGCCATCAGTGAAGTGGCGGTCGGAGGGAGCTCCTACGAGCAGTACGTC. Translation: CAISEVAVGGSSYEQYV.

The chain combines TRBV6-5 with TRBJ2-1; 9 nucleotides line up with TRBD1. V was pared by 0 bases and J by 4 bases, with 4 bases of the junction left unmatched. The CDR3 totals 16 residues. CDR1 and CDR2 (germline): MNHEY, SVGAGI. CDR3 sequence: CASSYSGQGWYNEQFF. CDR3 DNA sequence: TGTGCCAGCAGTTACTCCGGACAGGGGTGGTACAATGAGCAGTTCTTC.

V and J are TRBV2 and TRBJ1-5, with D possibly being TRBD1 (6 bases). The CDR3 loop spans 14 amino acids. With 2 bases removed from V and 7 bases from J, the gap between germline ends came to 12 bases. The germline CDR1 and CDR2 sequences are SNHLY and FYNNEI. In nucleotides, the CDR3 is TGTGCCAGCAGTGAATCCGAAGGGGGGCAGCCCCAGCATTTT. As protein: CASSESEGGQPQHF.

The rearrangement links TRBV5-1 to TRBJ1-3, with 9 bases fitting TRBD1. Germline V gene sequence: CDR1 SGHRS, CDR2 YFSETQ. The trim removed 4 bases at V and 4 bases at J, leaving 9 bases unmatched. There are 16 residues in the CDR3. The CDR3 spells CASSPRTGGEGNTIYF. The CDR3 DNA reads as TGCGCCAGCAGCCCAAGAACAGGGGGCGAAGGAAACACCATATATTTT.

This clone was observed a handful of times. This chain uses TRBV15 with TRBJ1-3; D gene unclear. V was clipped by 8 bases and J by 1 base, with 9 bases between them. Germline CDR1 and CDR2: LNHNV and YYDKDF (reference sequence). The CDR3 spans 13 residues. The CDR3 DNA is TGTGCCACCGGGCCAAGATCTGGAAACACCATATATTTT. Translating it yields CATGPRSGNTIYF.

The J gene is TRBJ1-2, the V gene TRBV6-5, with D maybe TRBD1 (6 bases). This CDR3 region has 14 residues. Trimming cost V 0 bases and J 8 bases, with 13 bases left between them. CDR1 and CDR2 (germline): MNHEY, SVGAGI. This CDR3 is CASSYSGQSIGYTF. CDR3 in DNA: TGTGCCAGCAGTTACTCTGGACAGTCGATAGGCTACACCTTC.

The table lists this clone with a count of one. This rearrangement joins TRBV7-2 to TRBJ2-1, with no clear D. The length of the CDR3 is 13 residues. CDR1 is SGHTA, CDR2 FQGNSA, per germline. Trimming shortened V by 6 bases and J by 5 bases, and 11 bases separated the two germline ends. CDR3 nucleotide sequence: TGTGCCAGCAGTCAAATTTGGGACAATGAGCAGTTCTTC. It yields the protein CASSQIWDNEQFF. The whole variable domain, remainder taken from reference TRBV7-2 and TRBJ2-1, is GAGVSQSPSNKVTEKGKDVELRCDPISGHTALYWYRQSLGQGLEFLIYFQGNSAPDKSGLPSDRFSAERTGGSVSTLTIQRTQQEDSAVYLCASSQIWDNEQFFGPGTRLTVL.

This clone was seen only once. The CDR3 DNA sequence: TGCGCCAGCAGCCAAGCTGAGACAGGGGGCGGCATTCAGTACTTC. This encodes CASSQAETGGGIQYF. V and J are TRBV4-1 and TRBJ2-4; 10 bases align to TRBD1. The CDR3 sequence is 15 residues long. The V gene's germline CDR1 is MGHRA and CDR2 YSYEKL. Trimming at V came to 1 base and at J to 9 bases, leaving 6 bases not matched to a gene.

This clone was recorded once. The V and J genes are TRBV2 and TRBJ1-6; possible D gene TRBD1, 5 bases. The ends were cut back, 5 bases at V and 6 bases at J, with 17 bases in the middle. The length of the CDR3 is 16 residues. Germline V lookup: CDR1 SNHLY, CDR2 FYNNEI. In DNA form, the CDR3 reads TGTGCCAGCAGTATGGGGAGGGGTTTAGGTAATTCACCCCTCCACTTT. It encodes CASSMGRGLGNSPLHF.

The V gene is TRBV5-6, the J gene TRBJ2-2; no reliable D call. The CDR3 extends over 16 amino acids. In germline, CDR1 is SGHDT, CDR2 YYEEEE. Deletions cut 2 bases from V and 5 bases from J, with 16 bases between. The CDR3 nucleotides read TGTGCCAGCAGCTTTACTCTTAGACTGAGTACCGGGGAGCTGTTTTTT. Amino acids: CASSFTLRLSTGELFF.

The J gene is TRBJ2-3, the V gene TRBV6-5, with 10 bases that match TRBD2. Germline assignment: CDR1 MNHEY and CDR2 SVGAGI. This CDR3 region has 15 residues. The V gene end was trimmed by 4 bases and the J gene end by 0 bases; junction bases not matched to a gene: 1. The CDR3 sequence: CASSLTSGSTDTQYF. CDR3 DNA: TGTGCCAGCAGTTTGACTAGCGGGAGCACAGATACGCAGTATTTT.

This clone was observed once. The chain couples TRBV14 to TRBJ2-1, with a tentative D call TRBD2 (5 bases). The CDR3 is 14 residues long. Per the germline V gene, CDR1 is SGHDN and CDR2 is FVKESK. V lost 6 bases, J lost 0 bases, and 9 bases lay in between. CDR3 DNA: TGTGCCAGCAGGCTAGGGAGCTCCTACAATGAGCAGTTCTTC. Translated: CASRLGSSYNEQFF.

This rearrangement joins TRBV30 to TRBJ2-7; weak D call: TRBD1 (6 bases). The germline gives CDR1 GTSNPN, CDR2 SVGIG (reference sequence). CDR3 length equals 13 residues. Trimming took 0 bases from V and 7 from J, leaving 13 bases between them. This CDR3 reads CAWSVLEGEEQYV. In DNA form, the CDR3 reads TGTGCCTGGAGTGTACTTGAGGGGGAAGAGCAGTACGTC.

As DNA, the CDR3 is TGTGCCAGCAGTTACTCTGGCAGGGGAAGGAACACTGAAGCTTTCTTT. This sequence encodes CASSYSGRGRNTEAFF. This chain uses TRBV6-5 with TRBJ1-1; possible D gene TRBD1, 6 bases. The CDR3 totals 16 residues. Germline V gene sequence: CDR1 MNHEY, CDR2 SVGAGI. V was pared by 0 bases and J by 1 base, with 12 bases between.

The CDR3 sequence is CASSPQWLTEAFF. The DNA of the CDR3 is TGTGCCAGCAGTCCTCAGTGGCTCACTGAAGCTTTCTTT. The chain recombines TRBV27 with TRBJ1-1; D call uncertain. V lost 5 bases to trimming and J lost 4 bases, with 11 bases between them. CDR3 length equals 13 residues. Germline lookup yields CDR1 MNHEY and CDR2 SMNVEV (reference sequence).

This chain connects TRBV7-2 to TRBJ1-1; 7 bases match TRBD1. Trimming removed 4 bases from V and 4 bases from J; junction bases left unmatched: 9. CDR1 and CDR2 from the germline V gene are SGHTA and FQGNSA. There are 15 residues in the CDR3. CDR3 DNA sequence: TGTGCCAGCAGCTCCGGGAACCACAGGGGCACTGAAGCTTTCTTT. This translates into CASSSGNHRGTEAFF.

V usage is TRBV6-1 and J usage is TRBJ1-4; possible D gene TRBD1, 6 bases. The CDR3 totals 15 residues. The V and J ends lost 3 bases and 4 bases respectively, with 12 bases between them. CDR1 and CDR2 from the germline V gene are MNHNS and SASEGT. The CDR3 here is CASSEGSQGNEKLFF. In DNA form, the CDR3 reads TGTGCCAGCAGTGAGGGTTCACAGGGTAATGAAAAACTGTTTTTT.

The chain has TRBV30 and TRBJ2-3; perhaps TRBD1 as D (5 bases). From germline, CDR1 is GTSNPN and CDR2 SVGIG (reference sequence). V was trimmed by 0 bases and J by 1 base, leaving 8 bases between them. CDR3 size: 14 residues. The DNA for the CDR3 is TGTGCCTGGAGTGTGGGCAGGGGCACAGATACGCAGTATTTT. This sequence encodes CAWSVGRGTDTQYF.

This chain links TRBV11-2 with TRBJ1-2; D is unclear. V was pared by 5 bases and J by 0 bases, with 10 bases between. Germline V CDR1 and CDR2: SGHAT, FQNNGV. This CDR3 region has 14 residues. The CDR3: CASSRDTSNYGYTF. CDR3 sequence (DNA): TGTGCCAGCAGCCGCGACACGTCTAACTATGGCTACACCTTC. Looking up the rest from reference TRBV11-2 and TRBJ1-2 gives the full variable domain: EAGVAQSPRYKIIEKRQSVAFWCNPISGHATLYWYQQILGQGPKLLIQFQNNGVVDDSQLPKDRFSAERLKGVDSTLKIQPAKLEDSAVYLCASSRDTSNYGYTFGSGTRLTVV.

The chain combines TRBV10-3 with TRBJ2-5, with 13 bases aligning to TRBD2. Looked up from germline, CDR1 is ENHRY and CDR2 is SYGVKD. The junction had 5 bases not matched to a gene; V was cut back by 4 bases and J by 0 bases. The CDR3 is made up of 17 amino acids. CDR3 residues: CAISGGLAGSYQETQYF. In nucleotides, the CDR3 is TGTGCCATCAGTGGGGGACTAGCGGGGTCGTACCAAGAGACCCAGTACTTC.

V is TRBV6-5 and J is TRBJ1-6, with TRBD1 identical over 9 bases. This CDR3 is 16 amino acids long. Germline lookup yields CDR1 MNHEY and CDR2 SVGAGI. V dropped 2 bases and J dropped 8; count of bases not matched to a gene: 7. The CDR3 here is CASSYAYRGRDSPLHF. CDR3 bases: TGTGCCAGCAGTTACGCCTACAGGGGGCGAGATTCACCCCTCCACTTT.

This clone has only one observation. V gene TRBV6-5 combines with J gene TRBJ1-4, with a possible D match to TRBD1 (6 bases). Germline values: CDR1 MNHEY, CDR2 SVGAGI. The ends were cut back, 5 bases at V and 7 bases at J, with 14 bases in the middle. The CDR3 loop spans 14 amino acids. The CDR3 spells CASSDAGHGEKLFF. CDR3 DNA sequence: TGTGCCAGCAGTGACGCGGGACACGGTGAAAAACTGTTTTTT.

This chain links TRBV29-1 with TRBJ1-1, with 7 nucleotides matching TRBD1. CDR1 and CDR2 (germline): SQVTM, ANQGSEA. CDR3 length: 15 residues. Germline trimming cut 6 bases from V and 0 bases from J; bases unmatched to any gene: 10. The CDR3: CSVDGTAGLNTEAFF. The CDR3 nucleotides are TGCAGCGTGGACGGGACAGCGGGGTTGAACACTGAAGCTTTCTTT.

This clone has just a few counts. V and J are TRBV6-6 and TRBJ2-1, with D perhaps TRBD1 (5 bases). This CDR3 spans 14 amino acids. The germline V gene has CDR1 MNHNY and CDR2 SVGAGI (reference sequence). Trimming stripped 2 bases from V and 9 bases from J, with 14 bases between. As DNA, the CDR3 is TGTGCCAGCAGTTACGAAGCAGGGTTGGGTGAGCAGTTCTTC. Encoded protein: CASSYEAGLGEQFF.

This clone has only one observation. The chain recombines TRBV7-2 with TRBJ1-5, with TRBD1 as a possible D gene (5 bases). Trimming took 5 bases from V and 4 from J, leaving 9 bases between them. Germline loops: CDR1 SGHTA, CDR2 FQGNSA. This CDR3 has 13 residues. The CDR3 region is CASSEQVNQPQHF. CDR3 nucleotides: TGTGCCAGCAGCGAACAGGTTAATCAGCCCCAGCATTTT.

The chain links TRBV5-8 to TRBJ2-6; D call uncertain. This CDR3 spans 14 amino acids. The V and J ends lost 2 bases and 0 bases respectively, with 3 bases between them. The V gene's germline CDR1 is SGHTS and CDR2 YDEGEE. CDR3 nucleotides: TGTGCCAGCAGCTTTGACTCTGGGGCCAACGTCCTGACTTTC. It is translated as CASSFDSGANVLTF.

This sequence joins TRBV7-8 and TRBJ1-1, with D tentatively TRBD1 (5 bases). V lost 7 bases and J 1 base, leaving 13 bases between the germline ends. The CDR3 is 14 amino acids. Per the germline V gene, CDR1 is SGHVS and CDR2 is FQNEAQ. As DNA, the CDR3 is TGTGCCAGCACCTGGTGGCAGGGGAACACTGAAGCTTTCTTT. It codes for CASTWWQGNTEAFF. The entire variable domain, with the rest obtained from reference TRBV7-8 and TRBJ1-1, is as follows: GAGVSQSPRYKVAKRGQDVALRCDPISGHVSLFWYQQALGQGPEFLTYFQNEAQLDKSGLPSDRFFAERPEGSVSTLKIQRTQQEDSAVYLCASTWWQGNTEAFFGQGTRLTVV.

V is TRBV5-6 and J is TRBJ1-1, with TRBD1 identical over 11 bases. After removal of 3 bases from V and 8 bases from J, the junction contained 9 bases not matched to a gene. Germline V CDR1 and CDR2: SGHDT, YYEEEE. The CDR3 consists of 15 residues. The CDR3 sequence: CASSSVGTGGTEAFF. CDR3 nucleotides: TGTGCCAGCAGCTCAGTTGGGACAGGGGGTACCGAAGCTTTCTTT.